The subject of this entry is one T cell receptor (beta chain). Per the original data handling: Amplification of reference gene primers was used by the study to estimate nucleated cell counts. The method was immunoSEQ multiplex PCR; TCRdb's version includes in-frame clones alone and lacks a portion of them. That table gives V, J and clone size, and the DNA gave D and trimming. The sample holds around 70,000 clones, over 80% seen once. This entry belongs to a study of blood T cell repertoires in COVID-19. Study details: The origin of the acute and convalescent COVID-19 samples was the United States, Italy and Spain. PBMCs, B-cell-depleted T cells, or T cells provided the cDNA or gDNA that made up the material.

Germline lookup yields CDR1 SGHTA and CDR2 FQGNSA. There are 15 residues in the CDR3. V lost 0 bases to trimming and J lost 5 bases, with 13 bases between them. Sequenced input: peripheral blood. The chain couples TRBV7-2 to TRBJ2-5; weak D call: TRBD1 (6 bases). The sequence came from a human donor in a cohort sampled during active COVID-19. As DNA, the CDR3 is TGTGCCAGCAGCTTAGCTTTTCAGGGGAGCGAGACCCAGTACTTC. This sequence encodes CASSLAFQGSETQYF.